Listed below are T cell receptor beta chains from one sample, sequenced in a study of T cell responses to AZD1222 COVID-19 vaccine. TCRdb's table, derived via immunoSEQ multiplex PCR, lists solely in-frame clones and lacks some. This sample yields approximately 180,000 clones, of which 88% are seen a single time; approximately 8% belongs to the top ten. The sequencing used peripheral blood, collected on day 0 of AZD1222 vaccination. These receptors originate from an adult in good health. The CDR3 runs from the conserved cysteine through the conserved F or W. The D gene is left open where the match is weak. Size tells how often a clone was seen (once, few, many) or the class of an expanded clone, and some rows leave it out.

D gene: -; V gene: TRBV19; CDR3 length: 12; clone size: -; J gene: TRBJ1-1; CDR3 DNA: TGTGCCAGTGGGGGCAGGGGAACTGAAGCTTTCTTT; CDR3 protein: CASGGRGTEAFF
D gene: TRBD1; V gene: TRBV5-1; CDR3 length: 14; clone size: -; J gene: TRBJ1-3; CDR3 DNA: TGCGCCAGCAGCTTACAGGGGTCCGGAAACACCATATATTTT; CDR3 protein: CASSLQGSGNTIYF
D gene: -; V gene: TRBV6-2/TRBV6-3; CDR3 length: 15; clone size: -; J gene: TRBJ2-2; CDR3 DNA: TGTGCCAGCAGTTACACAGACTCGAACACCGGGGAGCTGTTTTTT; CDR3 protein: CASSYTDSNTGELFF
D gene: -; V gene: TRBV29-1; CDR3 length: 13; clone size: once; J gene: TRBJ2-7; CDR3 DNA: TGCAGCGCTTCACAGGGAGAGGATTACGAGCAGTACTTC; CDR3 protein: CSASQGEDYEQYF
D gene: TRBD1; V gene: TRBV13; CDR3 length: 14; clone size: -; J gene: TRBJ1-1; CDR3 DNA: TGTGCCAGCAGCTGGGACAGGGGGTATACTGAAGCTTTCTTT; CDR3 protein: CASSWDRGYTEAFF
D gene: -; V gene: TRBV2; CDR3 length: 12; clone size: -; J gene: TRBJ2-7; CDR3 DNA: TGTGCCAGCAGCCCGACCCCCTACGAGCAGTACTTC; CDR3 protein: CASSPTPYEQYF
D gene: -; V gene: TRBV5-1; CDR3 length: 14; clone size: -; J gene: TRBJ1-4; CDR3 DNA: TGCGCCAGCAGCATAGGGACAACTAATGAAAAACTGTTTTTT; CDR3 protein: CASSIGTTNEKLFF
D gene: -; V gene: TRBV5-1; CDR3 length: 16; clone size: -; J gene: TRBJ2-3; CDR3 DNA: TGCGCCAGCAGCTTGGAGGTACTAGCAAGTGCAGATACGCAGTATTTT; CDR3 protein: CASSLEVLASADTQYF
D gene: TRBD1; V gene: TRBV7-6; CDR3 length: 17; clone size: -; J gene: TRBJ2-1; CDR3 DNA: TGTGCCAGCAGCTTCCCCGACCCCGGGACAGGGTACAATGAGCAGTTCTTC; CDR3 protein: CASSFPDPGTGYNEQFF
D gene: -; V gene: TRBV5-4; CDR3 length: 15; clone size: -; J gene: TRBJ2-5; CDR3 DNA: TGTGCCAGCAGCACGGATCCTCAGGCACAAGAGACCCAGTACTTC; CDR3 protein: CASSTDPQAQETQYF
D gene: TRBD1; V gene: TRBV7-3; CDR3 length: 15; clone size: few; J gene: TRBJ1-1; CDR3 DNA: TGTGCCAGCAGCTTAACAGGGACAGTGAACACTGAAGCTTTCTTT; CDR3 protein: CASSLTGTVNTEAFF
D gene: TRBD1; V gene: TRBV5-1; CDR3 length: 15; clone size: -; J gene: TRBJ2-2; CDR3 DNA: TGCGCCAGCAGCTTGGTGGGACAGTCGACCGGGGAGCTGTTTTTT; CDR3 protein: CASSLVGQSTGELFF
D gene: -; V gene: TRBV19; CDR3 length: 14; clone size: -; J gene: TRBJ1-2; CDR3 DNA: TGTGCCAGTAGTATGTGGGAATCTAACTATGGCTACACCTTC; CDR3 protein: CASSMWESNYGYTF
D gene: -; V gene: TRBV11-2; CDR3 length: 14; clone size: -; J gene: TRBJ2-1; CDR3 DNA: TGTGCCAGCAGCCCGAGTGAGTTACACAATGAGCAGTTCTTC; CDR3 protein: CASSPSELHNEQFF